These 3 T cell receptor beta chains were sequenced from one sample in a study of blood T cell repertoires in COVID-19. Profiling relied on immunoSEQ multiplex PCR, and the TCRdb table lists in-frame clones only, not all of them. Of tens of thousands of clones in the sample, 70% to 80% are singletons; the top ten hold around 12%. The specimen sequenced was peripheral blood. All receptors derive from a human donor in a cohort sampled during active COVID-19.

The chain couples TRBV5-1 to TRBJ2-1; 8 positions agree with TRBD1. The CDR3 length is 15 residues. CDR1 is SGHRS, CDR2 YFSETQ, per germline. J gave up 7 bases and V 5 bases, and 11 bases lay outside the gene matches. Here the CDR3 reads CASRPGTGGGNEQFF. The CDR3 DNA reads TGCGCCAGCAGGCCAGGGACAGGAGGAGGGAATGAGCAGTTCTTC.

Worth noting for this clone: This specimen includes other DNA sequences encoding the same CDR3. Here the CDR3 DNA reads TGTGCCAGCAGCTCCCTAGCGGGAGGGCAAGAGACCCAGTACTTC. Amino acid sequence: CASSSLAGGQETQYF. The chain links TRBV11-2 to TRBJ2-5; 12 positions match TRBD2. Looked up from germline, CDR1 is SGHAT and CDR2 is FQNNGV. This CDR3 spans 15 amino acids. Trimming at V came to 4 bases and at J to 2 bases, leaving 2 bases not matched to a gene.

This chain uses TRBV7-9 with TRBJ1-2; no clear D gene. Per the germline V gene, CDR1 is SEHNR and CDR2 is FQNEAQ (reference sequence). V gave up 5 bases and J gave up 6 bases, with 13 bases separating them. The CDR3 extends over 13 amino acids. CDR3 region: CASSNAVVDGYTF. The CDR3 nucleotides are TGTGCCAGCAGCAACGCTGTAGTCGATGGCTACACCTTC.